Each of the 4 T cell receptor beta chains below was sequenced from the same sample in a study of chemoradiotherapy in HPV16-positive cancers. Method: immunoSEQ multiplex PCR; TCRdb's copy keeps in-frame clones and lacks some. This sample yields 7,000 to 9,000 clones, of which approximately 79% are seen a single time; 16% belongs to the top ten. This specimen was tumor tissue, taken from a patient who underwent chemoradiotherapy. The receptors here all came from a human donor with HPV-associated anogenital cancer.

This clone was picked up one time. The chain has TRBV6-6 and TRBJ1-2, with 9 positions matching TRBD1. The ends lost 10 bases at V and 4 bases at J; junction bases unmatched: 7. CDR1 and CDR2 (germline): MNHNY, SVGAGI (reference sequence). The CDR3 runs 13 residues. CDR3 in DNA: TGTGCCACCACAGGGGGCGGAATCTATGGCTACACCTTC. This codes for CATTGGGIYGYTF.

DNA of the CDR3: TGTGCCAGCAGCGTAGACCCGGGACAGACCCAGTACTTC. Its translation is CASSVDPGQTQYF. The J gene is TRBJ2-5, the V gene TRBV9; D may correspond to TRBD1 or TRBD2 (5 bases each). Per germline, CDR1 SGDLS and CDR2 YYNGEE. V lost 0 bases and J lost 6, with 9 bases in between. The CDR3 is made up of 13 amino acids.

CDR3 sequence: CASSYPYGYTF. In DNA, the CDR3 is TGTGCCAGCAGTTATCCCTATGGCTACACCTTC. V usage is TRBV28 and J usage is TRBJ1-2; D not certain. There are 11 residues in the CDR3. V lost 4 bases and J lost 4, with 4 bases in between. Germline values: CDR1 MDHEN, CDR2 SYDVKM.

The CDR3: CASSPRRVWGSSTGELFF. The CDR3 DNA reads TGTGCCAGCTCACCACGTCGGGTATGGGGGTCCAGCACCGGGGAGCTGTTTTTT. The rearrangement links TRBV18 to TRBJ2-2; D is tentatively TRBD1 or TRBD2 (5 bases each). Germline V gives CDR1 KGHSH, CDR2 LQKENI. This CDR3 contains 18 residues. The germline V and J ends were trimmed by 1 base and 4 bases, with 19 bases remaining between them.